The present entry profiles one TCR beta chain with its context. What it recognizes is unknown. This record belongs to a study of CD4 T cells in relation to SARS-CoV-2 and coronaviruses. Regarding the study as a whole: In roughly 60% of donors, memory CD4+ clonotypes crossrecognized SARS-CoV-2 and at least one common cold coronavirus spike.

The data were produced by immunoSEQ multiplex PCR, yet TCRdb's version contains in-frame clones alone and is incomplete. The sample holds more than 15,000 clones, approximately 82% seen once. V was clipped by 5 bases and J by 2 bases, with 13 bases between them. Germline V lookup: CDR1 SGHAT, CDR2 FQNNGV. The CDR3 has 15 residues. CD4+ T cells from unexposed donors were obtained before the COVID-19 pandemic (2011-2018). The cells were cultured for under twelve days before CD4+ T cells were isolated. As cell numbers allowed, unexposed-donor CD4+ T cells faced SARS-CoV-2 S/N and four cold-coronavirus spikes.

This TCR derives from a human donor in good health. This chain connects TRBV11-2 to TRBJ2-1; tentatively, D is TRBD2 (5 bases). The sequenced material came from CD4+ T cells from PBMCs, cultured in vitro. CDR3 region: CASSPKDWAYNEQFF. Written as DNA, the CDR3 is TGTGCCAGCAGCCCTAAGGACTGGGCCTACAATGAGCAGTTCTTC. Variable domain in full (rest from reference TRBV11-2 and TRBJ2-1): EAGVAQSPRYKIIEKRQSVAFWCNPISGHATLYWYQQILGQGPKLLIQFQNNGVVDDSQLPKDRFSAERLKGVDSTLKIQPAKLEDSAVYLCASSPKDWAYNEQFFGPGTRLTVL.